This T cell receptor beta chain was recorded in a study of blood T cell repertoires in COVID-19. Generated by immunoSEQ multiplex PCR, the TCRdb table keeps only in-frame clones and is missing some. There are around 65,000 clones in the sample; around 80% occur only once, and roughly 18% lies in the top ten. This receptor was taken from a man between 60 and 70 years old with acute or convalescent COVID-19. Specimen: peripheral blood.

CDR3 region: CASSPGRGYEQYF. In nucleotides, the CDR3 is TGTGCCAGCTCACCTGGGAGGGGCTACGAGCAGTACTTC. The rearrangement links TRBV18 to TRBJ2-7; 7 bases match TRBD2. This CDR3 contains 13 residues. After removal of 3 bases from V and 3 bases from J, the junction contained 2 bases not matched to a gene. Germline loops: CDR1 KGHSH, CDR2 LQKENI.